The entry below gives a single T cell receptor (beta chain) sequence along with its context. Its specificity is not known. 60 Vbeta and 13 Jbeta primers were used in PCR. The authors' processing: A follow-up analysis tallied some 80 million unique TCR beta chains, about 10 million shared. TCRdb keeps only in-frame clones here, not all; method: immunoSEQ multiplex PCR. V and J calls and clone size are given by that table; D and trimming were obtained from the DNA. The sample lists around 160,000 clones; over 60% were seen once. This sample was taken from a study of cytomegalovirus exposure and HLA in healthy donors. Study-wide points: Later genetic work tied a missense DCLRE1C variant to beta-chain V and J trimming. Cytomegalovirus status, reportedly, was diagnosed with high specificity and sensitivity by the classifier.

The donors, nominally healthy at sampling, likely had unrecorded immune exposures. V was trimmed by 1 base and J by 5 bases, leaving 9 bases between them. The CDR3 runs 14 residues. From germline, CDR1 is SNHLY and CDR2 FYNNEI. This chain uses TRBV2 with TRBJ1-5; no definite D call. The receptor was isolated from a man aged 35 to 55 in good health and CMV-seropositive. Sequenced: PBMCs. CDR3 sequence (DNA): TGTGCCAGCAGTGAAGATGGCTCCTATCAGCCCCAGCATTTT. Protein: CASSEDGSYQPQHF.